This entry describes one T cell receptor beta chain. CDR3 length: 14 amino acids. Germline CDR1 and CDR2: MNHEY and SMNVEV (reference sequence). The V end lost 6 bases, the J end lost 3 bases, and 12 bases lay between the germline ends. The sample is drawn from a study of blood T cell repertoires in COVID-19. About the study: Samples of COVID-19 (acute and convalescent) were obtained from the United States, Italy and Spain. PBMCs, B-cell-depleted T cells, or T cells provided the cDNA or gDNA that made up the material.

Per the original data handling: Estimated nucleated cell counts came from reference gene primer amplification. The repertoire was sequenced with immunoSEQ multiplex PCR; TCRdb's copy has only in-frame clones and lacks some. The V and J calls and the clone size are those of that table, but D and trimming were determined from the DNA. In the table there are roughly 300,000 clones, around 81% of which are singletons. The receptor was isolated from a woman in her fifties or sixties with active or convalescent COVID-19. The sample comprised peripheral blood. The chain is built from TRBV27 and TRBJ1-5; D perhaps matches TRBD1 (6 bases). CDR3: CASSPGQLNQPQHF. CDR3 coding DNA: TGTGCCAGCAGCCCAGGACAGCTCAATCAGCCCCAGCATTTT.